This TCR beta chain was recorded in a study of regulatory T cells in long-lasting Graves disease. CDR3 regions were amplified by Arm-PCR using iRepertoire HTBI primers to build TCR beta libraries. In the original processing: In the combined samples, approximately 64 TRBV and 11 to 15 TRBJ segments were identified. TCRdb re-analysed the multiplex PCR reads in MiXCR, keeping a single row per CDR3 protein. TCRdb's processing, not the authors' own work, is the source of the V and J calls. The sample has roughly 260,000 distinct CDR3 sequences, roughly 18% seen once. General study results and limits: Persistent Graves' patients showed less TCR diversity than newly diagnosed patients showed.

The sample holds many counts of this clonotype. The target antigen is unknown. As for time point: newly diagnosed GD, antithyroid drugs for less than 3 months. PBMCs were the source of the RNA used for TCR sequencing. There are 14 residues in the CDR3. Germline V CDR1 and CDR2: MNHGY, SVAAGI. The V gene end was trimmed by 3 bases and the J gene end by 7 bases; junction bases not matched to a gene: 7. This sample also belongs to another study, concerning T cells in Graves' hyperthyroidism and ophthalmopathy. That study adds: Ophthalmopathy was distinguished from stable hyperthyroidism by 13 V-J signatures.

Sequenced here: peripheral blood mononuclear cells (PBMCs), sampled at new diagnosis, from a patient treated with antithyroid drugs. The chain is built from TRBV6-9 and TRBJ1-2, with 8 bases fitting TRBD1. The receptor was isolated from a woman younger than 45 with Graves disease. The CDR3 protein is CASSYLDRVTGYTF. The CDR3 DNA is TGTGCCAGCAGTTACCTGGACAGGGTGACTGGCTACACCTTC.